This TCR beta chain stems from a study of cytomegalovirus exposure and HLA in healthy donors. With 60 Vbeta and 13 Jbeta primers, the PCR was carried out. Generated by immunoSEQ multiplex PCR, the TCRdb table keeps only in-frame clones and is missing some. The sample records some 84,000 clones, less than 80% being singletons. The ends were cut back, 3 bases at V and 1 base at J, with 12 bases in the middle. The CDR3 has 16 amino acids. Germline CDR1 KGHSH, CDR2 LQKENI. V and J are TRBV18 and TRBJ2-2, with a weak D call TRBD1 (6 bases). This receptor was identified in a woman aged 35 to 49 in good health and CMV-seropositive. The specimen sequenced was PBMCs. The CDR3 protein is CASSPGGAGNTGELFF. For the CDR3, the DNA is TGTGCCAGCTCACCTGGGGGCGCGGGGAACACCGGGGAGCTGTTTTTT.